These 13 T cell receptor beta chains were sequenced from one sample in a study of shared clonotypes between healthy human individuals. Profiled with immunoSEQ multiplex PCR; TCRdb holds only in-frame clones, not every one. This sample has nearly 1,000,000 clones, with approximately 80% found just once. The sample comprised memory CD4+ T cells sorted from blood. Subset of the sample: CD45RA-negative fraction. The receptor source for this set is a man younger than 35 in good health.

The CDR3 loop reads CAWSAVGSMAYEQYF. In DNA, the CDR3 is TGTGCCTGGAGTGCCGTGGGGTCAATGGCCTACGAGCAGTACTTC. V is TRBV30 and J is TRBJ2-7; D not certain. Trimming took 1 base from V and 2 from J, leaving 15 bases between them. The CDR3 contains 15 residues. The germline V gene encodes CDR1 GTSNPN and CDR2 SVGIG (reference sequence).

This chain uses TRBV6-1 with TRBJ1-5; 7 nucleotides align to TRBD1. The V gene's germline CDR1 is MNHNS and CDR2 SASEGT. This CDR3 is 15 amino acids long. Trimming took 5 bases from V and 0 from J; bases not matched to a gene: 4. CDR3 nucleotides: TGTGCCAGCAGTTGGGACAGTTATAGCAATCAGCCCCAGCATTTT. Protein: CASSWDSYSNQPQHF.

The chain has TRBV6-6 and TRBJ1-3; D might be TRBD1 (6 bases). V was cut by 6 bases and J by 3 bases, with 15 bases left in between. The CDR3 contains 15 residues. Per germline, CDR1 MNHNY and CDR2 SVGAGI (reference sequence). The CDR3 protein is CASSTQGPNGNTIYF. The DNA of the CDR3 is TGTGCCAGCAGCACACAGGGTCCGAATGGAAACACCATATATTTT.

The CDR3 protein is CASPFHEQYF. The CDR3 bases are TGTGCCAGTCCCTTTCACGAGCAGTACTTC. The chain combines TRBV19 with TRBJ2-7, with no clear D. Trimming took 8 bases from V and 5 from J, leaving 7 bases between them. Germline CDR1 and CDR2: LNHDA and SQIVND (reference sequence). There are 10 residues in the CDR3.

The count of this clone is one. CDR3 sequence: CASSQETTAWGQYF. The CDR3 bases are TGTGCCAGCAGCCAAGAAACGACTGCCTGGGGGCAGTACTTC. V and J are TRBV7-8 and TRBJ2-7; unclear D gene. V lost 5 bases, J lost 9 bases, and 20 bases lay in between. The CDR3 length is 14 residues. Germline V gene lookup returns CDR1 SGHVS and CDR2 FQNEAQ.

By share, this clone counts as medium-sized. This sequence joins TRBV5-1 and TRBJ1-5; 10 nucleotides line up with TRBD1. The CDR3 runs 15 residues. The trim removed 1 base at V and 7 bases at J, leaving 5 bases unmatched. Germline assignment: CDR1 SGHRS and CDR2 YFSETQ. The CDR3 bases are TGCGCCAGCAGCTTGCTCGGACAGGGGGGACAGCCCCAGCATTTT. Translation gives CASSLLGQGGQPQHF.

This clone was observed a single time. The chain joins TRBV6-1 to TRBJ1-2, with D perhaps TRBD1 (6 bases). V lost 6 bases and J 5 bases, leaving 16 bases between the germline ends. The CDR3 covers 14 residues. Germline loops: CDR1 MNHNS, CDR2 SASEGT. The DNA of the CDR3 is TGTGCCAGCAGCGACAGACACAGGGTATATGGCTACACCTTC. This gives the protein CASSDRHRVYGYTF.

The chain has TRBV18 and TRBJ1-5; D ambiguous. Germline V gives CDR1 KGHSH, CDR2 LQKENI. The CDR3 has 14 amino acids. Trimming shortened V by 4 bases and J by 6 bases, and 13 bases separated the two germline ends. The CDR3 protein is CASSQATSSQPQHF. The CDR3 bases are TGTGCCAGCTCACAAGCGACATCCTCTCAGCCCCAGCATTTT.

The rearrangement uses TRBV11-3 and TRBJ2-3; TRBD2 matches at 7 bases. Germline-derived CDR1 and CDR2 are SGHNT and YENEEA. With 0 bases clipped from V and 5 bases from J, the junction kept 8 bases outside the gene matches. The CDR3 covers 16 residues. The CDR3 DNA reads TGTGCCAGCAGCTTAGATTCGAGACTAGCAGGAGATACGCAGTATTTT. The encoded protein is CASSLDSRLAGDTQYF.

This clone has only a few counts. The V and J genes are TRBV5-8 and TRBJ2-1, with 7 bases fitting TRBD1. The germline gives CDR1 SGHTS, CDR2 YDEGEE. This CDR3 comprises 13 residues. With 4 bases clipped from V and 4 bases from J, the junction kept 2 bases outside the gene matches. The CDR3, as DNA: TGTGCCAGCAGCCTGACAGGGTACAATGAGCAGTTCTTC. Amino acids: CASSLTGYNEQFF. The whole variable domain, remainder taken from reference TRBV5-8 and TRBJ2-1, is EAGVTQSPTHLIKTRGQQATLRCSPISGHTSVYWYQQALGLGLQFLLWYDEGEERNRGNFPPRFSGRQFPNYSSELNVNALELEDSALYLCASSLTGYNEQFFGPGTRLTVL.

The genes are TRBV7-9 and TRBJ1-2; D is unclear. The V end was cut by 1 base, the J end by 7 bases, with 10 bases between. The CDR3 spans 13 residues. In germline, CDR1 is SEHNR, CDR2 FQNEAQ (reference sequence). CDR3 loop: CASSLGTEAGYTF. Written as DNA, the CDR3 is TGTGCCAGCAGCTTAGGGACCGAGGCTGGCTACACCTTC.

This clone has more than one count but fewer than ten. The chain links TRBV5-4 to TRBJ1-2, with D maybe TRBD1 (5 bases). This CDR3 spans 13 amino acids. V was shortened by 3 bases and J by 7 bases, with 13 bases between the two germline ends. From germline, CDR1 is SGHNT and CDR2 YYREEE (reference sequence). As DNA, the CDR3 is TGTGCCAGCAGCTGGACATCAGATTCTGGCTACACCTTC. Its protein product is CASSWTSDSGYTF.

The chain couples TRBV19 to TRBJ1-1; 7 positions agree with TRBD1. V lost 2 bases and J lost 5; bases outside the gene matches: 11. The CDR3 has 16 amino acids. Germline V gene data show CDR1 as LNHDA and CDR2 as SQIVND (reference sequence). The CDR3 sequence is CASSIRATGARTEAFF. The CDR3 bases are TGTGCCAGTAGTATAAGGGCTACAGGGGCGAGGACTGAAGCTTTCTTT.